The 8 T cell receptor beta chains listed next were all sequenced from one sample in a study of blood T cells in healthy people across ages. Using a J-beta primer mix together with a sample-barcoded 5' primer, a second PCR was run for about 6 to 12 cycles. One entry per CDR3 protein, called by TCRdb with MiXCR from the 5' RACE reads. The table includes 850,000 to 950,000 distinct CDR3 sequences, around 30% detected once. Sequenced material: blood. The receptors were sampled from a woman at least 80 years old in good health.

In its sample, this clonotype was seen many times. The chain carries TRBV20-1 and TRBJ1-2, with a tentative D call TRBD1 (6 bases). Germline values: CDR1 DFQATT, CDR2 SNEGSKA (reference sequence). V lost 3 bases, J lost 4 bases, and 15 bases lay in between. CDR3 length: 14 residues. The CDR3 region is CSARVTGIGYGYTF. CDR3 nucleotide sequence: TGCAGTGCTAGGGTAACAGGGATTGGCTATGGCTACACCTTC.

This clonotype was counted many times. The genes are TRBV14 and TRBJ2-3; 8 positions match TRBD1. Per the germline V gene, CDR1 is SGHDN and CDR2 is FVKESK. The CDR3 runs 13 residues. J lost 5 bases, V lost 4 bases, and 2 bases had no gene match. The CDR3 here is CASSRRGRDTQYF. The CDR3 bases are TGTGCCAGCAGCCGCAGGGGGCGAGATACGCAGTATTTT.

On this clonotype itself: This may be a read error: a much more frequent sequence differs by one nucleotide. This chain links TRBV19 with TRBJ1-2; possibly TRBD1 for D (5 bases). Trimming cost V 1 base and J 3 bases, with 12 bases left between them. CDR1 and CDR2 (germline): LNHDA, SQIVND (reference sequence). CDR3 length: 15 amino acids. CDR3 coding DNA: TGTGCCAGTAGTATAGGGGGGGAACCCCACTATGGCTACACCTTC. Translated, it gives CASSIGGEPHYGYTF. The full variable domain, completed using reference TRBV19 and TRBJ1-2, is DGGITQSPKYLFRKEGQNVTLSCEQNLNHDAMYWYRQDPGQGLRLIYYSQIVNDFQKGDIAEGYSVSREKKESFPLTVTSAQKNPTAFYLCASSIGGEPHYGYTFGSGTRLTVV.

The chain links TRBV5-1 to TRBJ1-2; 8 positions match TRBD1. The CDR3 sequence is 15 residues long. V lost 0 bases and J lost 4; bases outside the gene matches: 5. From germline, CDR1 is SGHRS and CDR2 YFSETQ. The chain's CDR3 is CASSLGSGTGYGYTF. DNA of the CDR3: TGCGCCAGCAGCTTGGGGTCGGGGACAGGCTATGGCTACACCTTC.

In its sample, this clonotype was seen many times. The chain carries TRBV7-9 and TRBJ2-5; TRBD2 matches 7 bases. Germline loops: CDR1 SEHNR, CDR2 FQNEAQ (reference sequence). The CDR3 is 13 amino acids. After removal of 5 bases from V and 3 bases from J, the junction contained 3 bases not matched to a gene. The CDR3: CASSPTSKETQYF. CDR3 sequence (DNA): TGTGCCAGCAGCCCGACTAGCAAAGAGACCCAGTACTTC.

In regard to this clonotype: An end of the junction does not agree with germline; a read error may underlie this. The chain is built from TRBV5-1 and TRBJ2-3, with 11 bases aligning to TRBD2. The CDR3 totals 14 residues. Germline values: CDR1 SGHRS, CDR2 YFSETQ. For the CDR3, the DNA is TGCGTCAGCTCCCTAGCGGGGGGCCCAGATACGCAGTATTTT. Protein product: CVSSLAGGPDTQYF. The full variable domain, in which reference TRBV5-1 and TRBJ2-3 provide the parts outside the CDR3, is KAGVTQTPRYLIKTRGQQVTLSCSPISGHRSVSWYQQTPGQGLQFLFEYFSETQRNKGNFPGRFSGRQFSNSRSEMNVSTLELGDSALYLCVSSLAGGPDTQYFGPGTRLTVL.

The chain couples TRBV5-4 to TRBJ2-1; TRBD2 matches at 10 bases. The germline CDR1 and CDR2 sequences are SGHNT and YYREEE (reference sequence). Germline trimming cut 4 bases from V and 3 bases from J; bases unmatched to any gene: 4. This CDR3 comprises 15 residues. The CDR3: CASSPSGGHYNEQFF. The CDR3 region has the DNA TGTGCCAGCAGCCCTAGCGGGGGCCACTACAATGAGCAGTTCTTC.

V gene TRBV6-5 combines with J gene TRBJ2-7; 9 positions match TRBD1. CDR1 and CDR2 from the germline V gene are MNHEY and SVGAGI. The trim removed 5 bases at V and 7 bases at J, leaving 12 bases unmatched. The CDR3 has 15 amino acids. DNA for the CDR3: TGTGCCAGCAGTGTAGGACAGGGGAAATACAATGAGCAGTACTTC. Translating gives CASSVGQGKYNEQYF.